The entry below describes one TCR beta chain. Its binding antigen is unknown. No base quality values were provided; no much bigger clone lies one nucleotide off. V and J are truncated by 3 bases and 5 bases respectively, leaving an intervening sequence of 16 bases. From the cysteine through the phenylalanine, the CDR3 covers 15 amino acids. Only the CDR3 portion is preserved as DNA: 45 bases, with reading frame beginning at the first base. Via the germline V gene (reference sequence), CDR1 is MNHEY and CDR2 SMNVEV. The immunoSEQ Assay, a bias-controlled multiplex PCR, was used to amplify TCRbeta CDR3 regions from genomic DNA. As for the authors' bioinformatics: The number of nucleated cells in each sample was estimated from the amplification of reference gene primers within the assay. To quantify the absolute abundance of each unique TCRbeta CDR3 rearrangement, sequence reads were collapsed and filtered. For each sample, productive Simpson clonality was calculated as the square root of Simpson's diversity index over productive rearrangements. TCRdb carries this immuneACCESS record with in-frame sequences only. Its versions omit some clonotypes, under half of them owing to an unresolved V gene in the studies checked, with the rest unexplained. Clone size and the V and J calls come from that table; the DNA yielded D and trimming. This sample gives fewer than 130,000 clones in total; just over 75% of them show up just once. The top ten clonotypes cover about 4.1% of the sample.

Each collaborating institution followed its own protocols to collect whole blood in K2EDTA tubes. For TCRbeta analysis, collaborators shipped samples as frozen whole blood, isolated PBMCs, or DNA extracted from either of those sample types. The sample belongs to a study of blood T cell repertoires in COVID-19 (dated by TCRdb to about 2020). Background for the entire study: Samples covering the acute and convalescent phases of COVID-19 were provided by collaborators in the United States, Italy and Spain. Where available, HLA class I and class II types were obtained from metadata supplied by the sample provider rather than from assay-based typing. The samples were drawn from the first 160 participants of the ongoing ImmuneRACE study and from 950 to 1,500 subjects provided by 6 global collaborators. Sample metadata almost always included a de-identified subject ID, COVID-19 status, age in years and sex. Subjects who had been exposed to COVID-19, were actively infected with it, or had recovered from it provided the deeply sampled blood TCRbeta repertoires that made up the dataset. The repertoires were made available in a free public database intended to serve as a resource for research on the immune response to SARS-CoV-2. The material from the prospective study consisted of cDNA or gDNA derived from T cells, B-cell-depleted T cells, or PBMCs.

On the study overall, not on this receptor specifically: The amount of clinical and demographic metadata varied by source and participant and was provided uncurated.

Recombination linked TRBV27 to TRBJ1-1, with TRBD1 as a weak D call on 5 bases. The sequence was collected from a woman older than 75 with acute or convalescent COVID-19. The sample taken for sequencing was peripheral blood. The nucleotide sequence reads as follows: TGTGCCAGCAGTTTGCTTGTGGGGCAGAGGACTGAAGCTTTCTTT. It translates to CASSLLVGQRTEAFF.